The source of this TCR beta chain is a study of blood T cell repertoires in COVID-19. Measured with immunoSEQ multiplex PCR; TCRdb has only the in-frame clones, and not every one. The sample consists of roughly 120,000 clones, over 80% of them appearing once. The sequenced sample consisted of peripheral blood. The receptor was isolated from a man aged 30-40 years with acute or convalescent COVID-19.

The CDR3 DNA reads as TGTGCCTGGAGTGTACGGCCAGGGGGTAATTCACCCCTCCACTTT. This gives the protein CAWSVRPGGNSPLHF. The chain links TRBV30 to TRBJ1-6; the match to TRBD1 covers 7 bases. The germline gives CDR1 GTSNPN, CDR2 SVGIG (reference sequence). The CDR3 runs to 15 residues. Trimming removed 0 bases from V and 6 bases from J; junction bases left unmatched: 5.